The clone carrying this T cell receptor beta chain was found a few times. Its matching antigen is unknown. The library attached unique molecular identifiers to individual cDNA molecules. Original analysis: Samples ranged from roughly 20,000 to 700,000 TCRs, with a median of approximately 100,000. TCRdb recomputed calls from the RACE reads with MiXCR, one row per CDR3 protein. V and J calls and clone size were set by TCRdb, not the authors. The table has some 65,000 distinct CDR3 sequences, about 6% seen once; the top ten hold just under 3.5%. Time point specified: healthy volunteer bleed at 6 weeks. The authors' total RNA extraction used unfractionated whole blood. This specimen belongs to a study of human T cells and chemical hapten exposure. Across the whole study: Variability of per-sample TCR yields stemmed mainly from small differences in pooled library volume. Study-wide results and caveats: TCRs at a frequency above 1 in 1000 stayed unchanged with DPC sensitization.

The V segment lost 0 bases and the J segment 5 bases; nucleotides outside the gene matches: 8. Germline values: CDR1 SGHRS, CDR2 YFSETQ. The CDR3 runs to 16 residues. The chain recombines TRBV5-1 with TRBJ2-7; the match to TRBD1 covers 10 bases. The sequencing sample was made of whole blood. The receptor comes from a female donor in good health. Some clones in this sample may be carry-over from other donors' samples. This CDR3 reads CASSLGRTGGMDEQYF. CDR3 sequence (DNA): TGCGCCAGCAGCTTGGGTCGGACAGGGGGTATGGACGAGCAGTACTTC.